These T cell receptor beta chains were read from a single sample in a study of T cell repertoires in ileal Crohn's disease. Here immunoSEQ multiplex PCR was the method, and the copy in TCRdb shows in-frame clones only, minus some. The data contain 13,000 or so clones, about 85% of them singletons. Sequencing used ileal tissue. The receptor set was obtained from an adult with Crohn's disease. Each CDR3 is given with its conserved first and last residue.

V	J	CDR3
TRBV7-9	TRBJ2-6	CASSPSDRGPGANVLTF
TRBV28	TRBJ1-6	CASRRTGGSSPLHF
TRBV7-9	TRBJ2-7	CASSPRASSYEQYF
TRBV5-1	TRBJ2-3	CASSPLEEGLDTQYF
TRBV15	TRBJ2-7	CATSRYSGEMAQYF
TRBV7-9	TRBJ1-1	CASSLGVRTRDYTEAFF
TRBV5-1	TRBJ1-6	CASSSSLTGGSSYNSPLHF
TRBV19	TRBJ1-5	CATGDRGSNQPQHF
TRBV30	TRBJ1-5	CAWGKRGRDQPQHF
TRBV5-8	TRBJ2-3	CASSLGIAGDGTDTQYF
TRBV2	TRBJ2-6	CASSDRGGANVLTF
TRBV5-6	TRBJ2-7	CASSLRAIHYEQYF
TRBV5-1	TRBJ2-5	CASSWKTGGRAETQYF
TRBV11-1	TRBJ2-3	CASSLGGAQYF
TRBV18	TRBJ2-1	CASSPPSAGSYNEQFF
TRBV30	TRBJ2-7	CASLASGHSYEQYF
TRBV10-3	TRBJ1-3	CAISEVVGGGGNTIYF
TRBV6-5	TRBJ2-7	CASSFGTAYYEQYF
TRBV7-2	TRBJ1-1	CASSLQGAGTEAFF
TRBV7-2	TRBJ1-5	CASSVDREQPQHF
TRBV5-5	TRBJ1-1	CASRTGLSNTEAFF
TRBV25-1	TRBJ2-3	CASSHPQYVQGNTDTQYF
TRBV4-1	TRBJ2-7	CASSGQGGSYEQYF
TRBV10-3	TRBJ2-1	CATRRQGSSYNEQFF
TRBV11-2	TRBJ1-2	CASSGGQSYGYTF
TRBV20-1	TRBJ2-1	CSATGTWEFF
TRBV13	TRBJ2-5	CASSSSASGGQETQYF
TRBV10-3	TRBJ2-1	CAISRGLANNEQFF
TRBV12-2	TRBJ1-5	CASRVRTGGSNQPQHF
TRBV19	TRBJ2-7	CASSDRGGPVYEQYF
TRBV14	TRBJ1-3	CASSQAISGNTIYF
TRBV7-2	TRBJ1-2	CASSPGRGPHYGYTF
TRBV11-2	TRBJ2-5	CASSVDYKRETQYF
TRBV18	TRBJ1-1	CASSPRTGLNTEAFF
TRBV20-1	TRBJ2-5	CSASGGEAQYF
TRBV7-8	TRBJ1-4	CASSPIRQGVNEKLFF
TRBV10-1	TRBJ1-1	CASSGPDRLGAGLWGSDTEAFF
TRBV7-3	TRBJ2-3	CASSLTGPTDTQYF
TRBV6-1	TRBJ1-5	CASSEEPYKAPQHF
TRBV7-2	TRBJ2-7	CASSLTIIYEQYF
TRBV29-1	TRBJ1-4	CSVLGRGGDNEKLFF
TRBV6-5	TRBJ1-6	CASSVDRDVSPLHF
TRBV27	TRBJ1-5	CASKDRGQPQHF
TRBV29-1	TRBJ2-5	CSVESGGEETQYF
TRBV19	TRBJ2-7	CASRGSSERGGRNEQYF
TRBV19	TRBJ1-3	CATGQGVSGNTIYF
TRBV19	TRBJ2-7	CASSPGQDYEQYF